Presented here are 8 T cell receptor beta chains from one specimen sequenced in a study of T cell responses to AZD1222 COVID-19 vaccine. TCRdb keeps only in-frame clones here, not all; method: immunoSEQ multiplex PCR. The sample lists just under 95,000 clones; about nine tenths were seen once. Sample: peripheral blood, taken on day 0 of AZD1222 vaccination. The receptor source for this set is an adult in good health.

The rearrangement links TRBV7-2 to TRBJ2-3; the D gene could be TRBD1 or TRBD2 (6 bases each). CDR3 length: 15 residues. Per the germline V gene, CDR1 is SGHTA and CDR2 is FQGNSA. V was shortened by 4 bases and J by 2 bases, with 13 bases between the two germline ends. CDR3 in DNA: TGTGCCAGCAGCTGGAAAGGGGGGAACACAGATACGCAGTATTTT. Its protein is CASSWKGGNTDTQYF.

The chain carries TRBV5-1 and TRBJ1-1; D perhaps matches TRBD1 (5 bases). The V and J ends lost 0 bases and 1 base respectively, with 13 bases between them. Germline CDR1 reads SGHRS; CDR2 reads YFSETQ. This CDR3 comprises 16 residues. CDR3 in DNA: TGCGCCAGCAGCTTGGCCCCAGGGAGAAGGAACACTGAAGCTTTCTTT. This encodes CASSLAPGRRNTEAFF. The complete variable domain, with remaining parts taken from reference TRBV5-1 and TRBJ1-1, reads KAGVTQTPRYLIKTRGQQVTLSCSPISGHRSVSWYQQTPGQGLQFLFEYFSETQRNKGNFPGRFSGRQFSNSRSEMNVSTLELGDSALYLCASSLAPGRRNTEAFFGQGTRLTVV.

This clone is judged medium-sized. The chain couples TRBV20-1 to TRBJ1-2; TRBD1 is a possible D gene (5 bases). The CDR3 spans 11 residues. Trimming took 2 bases from V and 7 from J, leaving 8 bases between them. CDR1 and CDR2 from the germline V gene are DFQATT and SNEGSKA (reference sequence). For the CDR3, the DNA is TGCAGTGCTAGATCCAGGGCTGGCTACACCTTC. Translated: CSARSRAGYTF.

The CDR3 reads CATSRVTGYEQYF. CDR3 nucleotides: TGTGCCACCAGCAGAGTCACCGGCTACGAGCAGTACTTC. The rearrangement joins TRBV15 to TRBJ2-7; D not certain. The V gene lost 1 base and the J gene lost 3 bases, with 7 bases spanning the gap. Germline CDR1 reads LNHNV; CDR2 reads YYDKDF (reference sequence). CDR3 length equals 13 residues.

Points on this clone: Other DNA sequences in this specimen translate into the identical CDR3. CDR3 nucleotide sequence: TGTGCCAGCAGCTTCGGGACAGGGGCCTACGAGCAGTACTTC. Protein: CASSFGTGAYEQYF. The rearrangement joins TRBV7-2 to TRBJ2-7; 10 bases fit TRBD1. The CDR3 has 14 amino acids. V lost 3 bases, J lost 2 bases, and 1 base stayed unmatched. CDR1 SGHTA and CDR2 FQGNSA come from the germline V gene.

The V and J genes are TRBV5-6 and TRBJ2-7, with D maybe TRBD2 (5 bases). The germline CDR1 and CDR2 sequences are SGHDT and YYEEEE. Trimming shortened V by 0 bases and J by 5 bases, and 9 bases separated the two germline ends. The CDR3 runs 13 residues. DNA of the CDR3: TGTGCCAGCAGCTTGGCGAGGGAGAACGAGCAGTACTTC. This translates into CASSLARENEQYF.

V is TRBV6-1 and J is TRBJ2-7, with unresolved D. Germline CDR1 reads MNHNS; CDR2 reads SASEGT. Trimming stripped 3 bases from V and 1 base from J, with 13 bases between. This CDR3 has 15 residues. The CDR3 DNA follows: TGTGCCAGCAGTGAGGGTCACAGAGGATCCTACGAGCAGTACTTC. It specifies CASSEGHRGSYEQYF.

J is TRBJ2-3 and V is TRBV25-1; 9 bases align to TRBD1. V dropped 6 bases and J dropped 2; count of bases not matched to a gene: 3. This CDR3 comprises 14 residues. Germline assignment: CDR1 MGHDK and CDR2 SYGVNS. The CDR3 sequence: CASRRTGDTDTQYF. In DNA, the CDR3 is TGTGCCAGCAGAAGGACAGGGGACACAGATACGCAGTATTTT. The complete variable domain, with remaining parts taken from reference TRBV25-1 and TRBJ2-3, reads EADIYQTPRYLVIGTGKKITLECSQTMGHDKMYWYQQDPGMELHLIHYSYGVNSTEKGDLSSESTVSRIRTEHFPLTLESARPSHTSQYLCASRRTGDTDTQYFGPGTRLTVL.